Listed below are T cell receptor beta chains from one sample, sequenced in a study of T-cell reconstitution after alpha-beta-depleted transplantation in children. In TCRdb, the PCR reads were re-called with MiXCR into one record per CDR3 protein. The sample shows roughly 350,000 distinct CDR3 sequences, approximately 10% of them seen only once. Source: PBMCs from the stem cell graft donor, taken from the stem cell graft. All receptors come from a human donor who donated a stem cell graft to a child with acute lymphoblastic leukemia. The CDR3 runs from the conserved cysteine through the conserved F or W. Each record gives: V gene, clone size, J gene, D gene, CDR3 DNA, CDR3 protein. A D gene is named only where the DNA matches it firmly. A clone size is listed for some rows: how often the clone was seen (once, few, many), or a class if it is expanded.

TRBV20-1	few	TRBJ2-1	-	TGCAGTGCTAGAGGCTGGAGGCAGACCTCCTACAATGAGCAGTTCTTC	CSARGWRQTSYNEQFF
TRBV10-3	-	TRBJ1-1	-	TGTGCCATCACCGGGCGGAGGGGATCGGGCACTGAAGCTTTCTTT	CAITGRRGSGTEAFF
TRBV4-3	-	TRBJ1-6	-	TGCGCCAGCAGCCAAGATCTTTGGGGCTATAATTCACCCCTCCACTTT	CASSQDLWGYNSPLHF
TRBV5-1	-	TRBJ2-5	TRBD2	TGCGCCAGCAGCGGGCTAGCGGGAGGCACCCAAGAGACCCAGTACTTC	CASSGLAGGTQETQYF
TRBV7-9	few	TRBJ2-1	-	TGTGCCAGCAGCTCAGATGGGTTGAATGAGCAGTTCTTC	CASSSDGLNEQFF
TRBV29-1	few	TRBJ2-5	TRBD1	TGCAGCGTTTACAGGGGGTTGGAGACCCAGTACTTC	CSVYRGLETQYF
TRBV29-1	few	TRBJ2-1	-	TGCAGCGTTGGTTCTACAGTTGCTTACAATGAGCAGTTCTTC	CSVGSTVAYNEQFF
TRBV7-8	-	TRBJ2-3	TRBD2	TGTGCCAGCAGCTTAGTTCCTAGCGGGAGGGGGGAAGATACGCAGTATTTT	CASSLVPSGRGEDTQYF
TRBV27	-	TRBJ2-7	-	TGTGCCAGCAGTTCATCGACAAGCTCTAGGGAGCAGTACTTC	CASSSSTSSREQYF
TRBV12-5	few	TRBJ1-5	-	TGTGCTAGTGGTTTGGTACTGTGGCAGGAGCATAGCAATCAGCCCCAGCATTTT	CASGLVLWQEHSNQPQHF
TRBV5-1	-	TRBJ2-1	-	TGCGCCAGCAGCTGGAGGTCGGGGAGAACTTCCAATGAGCAGTTCTTC	CASSWRSGRTSNEQFF
TRBV7-2	-	TRBJ2-7	TRBD2	TGTGCCAGCAGCGTTACGGGACTAGCCTCCTACGAGCAGTACTTC	CASSVTGLASYEQYF
TRBV12-3/TRBV12-4	many	TRBJ2-1	TRBD2	TGTGCCAGCAGTTTGGTGGCCCATGGGACTAGCGGGAGGCGGGCGCAGTTCTTC	CASSLVAHGTSGRRAQFF